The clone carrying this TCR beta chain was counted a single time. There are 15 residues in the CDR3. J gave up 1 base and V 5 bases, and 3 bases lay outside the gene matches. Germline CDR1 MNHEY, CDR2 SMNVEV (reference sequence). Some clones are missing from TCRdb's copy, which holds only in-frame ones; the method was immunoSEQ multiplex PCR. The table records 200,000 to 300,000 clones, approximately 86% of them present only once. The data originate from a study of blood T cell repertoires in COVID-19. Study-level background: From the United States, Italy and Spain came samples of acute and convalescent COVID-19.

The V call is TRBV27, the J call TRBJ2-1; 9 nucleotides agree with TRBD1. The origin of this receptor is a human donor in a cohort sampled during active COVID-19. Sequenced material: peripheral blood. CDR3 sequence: CASSEGTGSYNEQFF. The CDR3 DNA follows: TGTGCCAGCAGTGAGGGGACAGGGTCCTACAATGAGCAGTTCTTC.